The rows below give T cell receptor beta chains drawn from one sample of a study of T cell repertoires in cytomegalovirus infection. Their specific antigens are unknown. TCRdb reprocessed the reads via MiXCR and lists one record per CDR3 protein. The sample lists roughly 730,000 distinct CDR3 sequences, about 30% occurring once. The sequenced sample was cultured PBMCs, obtained from culture after CMV antigen stimulation. The source is a human donor in good health (CMV status not recorded). Some clones in this sample may be carry-over from other donors' samples. The conserved cysteine and the conserved F or W are not part of the CDR3 here. Clone size is not always given. Where it is, it says once, few, many or a class for expanded clones.

v_call: TRBV7-8; clone_size: few; cdr3_aa: ASSLVQGRNTGELF
v_call: TRBV5-4; clone_size: -; cdr3_aa: ASSSKGGYGANVLT
v_call: TRBV19; clone_size: -; cdr3_aa: ASSIMRAAEAF
v_call: TRBV20-1; clone_size: -; cdr3_aa: SAASDYGYT
v_call: TRBV6-6; clone_size: few; cdr3_aa: ASSYPNRRPAKLRYNEQF
v_call: TRBV30; clone_size: once; cdr3_aa: AWGRSEYEQY
v_call: TRBV20-1; clone_size: -; cdr3_aa: SANRGTFGYT
v_call: TRBV10-3; clone_size: -; cdr3_aa: AISDNREGETQY
v_call: TRBV7-2; clone_size: many; cdr3_aa: ASSGRTLNTEAF
v_call: TRBV2; clone_size: few; cdr3_aa: ANSQGMDTEAF
v_call: TRBV20-1; clone_size: -; cdr3_aa: SAGTGVYGYT
v_call: TRBV28; clone_size: -; cdr3_aa: ASSLNRQPQH
v_call: TRBV6-2/TRBV6-3; clone_size: -; cdr3_aa: ASSSGGRMTEQF
v_call: TRBV6-5; clone_size: -; cdr3_aa: ATRAAYEQY
v_call: TRBV12-3/TRBV12-4; clone_size: once; cdr3_aa: ASPGPGAPGNTIY
v_call: TRBV12-3/TRBV12-4; clone_size: few; cdr3_aa: ASSTITGDLTEAF
v_call: TRBV20-1; clone_size: few; cdr3_aa: SARDDRSGNTIY
v_call: TRBV12-3/TRBV12-4; clone_size: many; cdr3_aa: ASSWGNQPQH
v_call: TRBV12-3/TRBV12-4; clone_size: -; cdr3_aa: ASSFRPPLYEQY
v_call: TRBV7-1; clone_size: -; cdr3_aa: ASGTEEAGNTIY
v_call: TRBV7-8; clone_size: -; cdr3_aa: ASRPRRVNTGELF
v_call: TRBV7-8; clone_size: few; cdr3_aa: ATTGQPNSPLH
v_call: TRBV27; clone_size: -; cdr3_aa: ASSLARNYGYT
v_call: TRBV7-2; clone_size: few; cdr3_aa: ASSSGTSGRSSTDTQY
v_call: TRBV12-5; clone_size: -; cdr3_aa: AGFYPPGRNQPQH
v_call: TRBV7-9; clone_size: -; cdr3_aa: ASSLGLRVKRERSNEQF
v_call: TRBV7-2; clone_size: few; cdr3_aa: ASSRDPGETQY
v_call: TRBV12-3/TRBV12-4; clone_size: many; cdr3_aa: ASSFLGANTGELF
v_call: TRBV30; clone_size: -; cdr3_aa: AWRGTGELF
v_call: TRBV7-9; clone_size: few; cdr3_aa: ASSPSAGGPDTQY
v_call: TRBV28; clone_size: -; cdr3_aa: ASLNSRDTDTQY
v_call: TRBV12-3/TRBV12-4; clone_size: few; cdr3_aa: ASTEGRSTDTQY
v_call: TRBV7-2; clone_size: many; cdr3_aa: ASSFDRKETQY
v_call: TRBV19; clone_size: few; cdr3_aa: ASSIDPQGSSYNEQF
v_call: TRBV7-2; clone_size: -; cdr3_aa: ASSLRELYEQY
v_call: TRBV18; clone_size: -; cdr3_aa: ASSPPSGANTGELF
v_call: TRBV27; clone_size: -; cdr3_aa: ASSAGTMDGETQY
v_call: TRBV7-6; clone_size: few; cdr3_aa: ASSSMTVETQY
v_call: TRBV2; clone_size: -; cdr3_aa: ASSDRRGYNQPQH
v_call: TRBV7-2; clone_size: many; cdr3_aa: ASSKEGQPQH
v_call: TRBV27; clone_size: -; cdr3_aa: ASSPGLAAPYEQY
v_call: TRBV7-9; clone_size: few; cdr3_aa: ASSPDNLSGNTIY
v_call: TRBV6-2/TRBV6-3; clone_size: -; cdr3_aa: ASSYPSLAGASYEQN
v_call: TRBV7-2; clone_size: many; cdr3_aa: ASSILGGGYNEQF
v_call: TRBV6-1; clone_size: few; cdr3_aa: ASSPGGTSGGYVYNEQF
v_call: TRBV7-9; clone_size: few; cdr3_aa: ASSSGAGGPRDEQF
v_call: TRBV20-1; clone_size: few; cdr3_aa: SARDLWPSRTEEQY